This TCR beta chain was sequenced for a study of blood T cell repertoires in COVID-19. Study at large: Some COVID-19 samples were acute and others convalescent; all came from the United States, Italy and Spain. The cDNA or gDNA used as material had been derived from T cells, B-cell-depleted T cells, or PBMCs.

Trimming cost V 3 bases and J 7 bases; bases outside gene matches: 1. The CDR3 contains 12 residues. Per the germline V gene, CDR1 is LGHDT and CDR2 is YNNKEL (reference sequence). In the study's own analysis: Reference gene primer amplification gave estimated nucleated cell counts. This table comes from immunoSEQ multiplex PCR, and its TCRdb copy is limited to in-frame clones, with some not included. Clonal size and the V and J genes are those of that table, whereas D and trimming came from the DNA. The data contain some 160,000 clones, almost 85% of them singletons. Enrollment of patients from Seattle took place during active infection, with longitudinal follow-up.

Sample: peripheral blood. The origin of this receptor is a woman older than 75 with COVID-19, enrolled during active disease. The gene calls are TRBV3-1 (or the pseudogene TRBV3-2) and TRBJ2-5, with 8 bases identical to TRBD2. Here the CDR3 reads CASSQAGGTQYF. The CDR3 DNA reads TGTGCCAGCAGCCAGGCGGGGGGGACCCAGTACTTC.